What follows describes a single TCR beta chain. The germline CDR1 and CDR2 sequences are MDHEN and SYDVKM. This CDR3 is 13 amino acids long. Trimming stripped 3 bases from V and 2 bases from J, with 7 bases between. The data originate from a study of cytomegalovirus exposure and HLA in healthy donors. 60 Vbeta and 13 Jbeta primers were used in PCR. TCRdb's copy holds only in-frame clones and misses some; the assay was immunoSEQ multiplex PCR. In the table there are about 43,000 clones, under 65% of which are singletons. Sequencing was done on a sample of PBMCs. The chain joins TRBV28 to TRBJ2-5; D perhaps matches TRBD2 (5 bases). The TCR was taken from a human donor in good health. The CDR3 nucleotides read TGTGCCAGCAGTTTTCCGGGACAAGAGACCCAGTACTTC. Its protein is CASSFPGQETQYF.